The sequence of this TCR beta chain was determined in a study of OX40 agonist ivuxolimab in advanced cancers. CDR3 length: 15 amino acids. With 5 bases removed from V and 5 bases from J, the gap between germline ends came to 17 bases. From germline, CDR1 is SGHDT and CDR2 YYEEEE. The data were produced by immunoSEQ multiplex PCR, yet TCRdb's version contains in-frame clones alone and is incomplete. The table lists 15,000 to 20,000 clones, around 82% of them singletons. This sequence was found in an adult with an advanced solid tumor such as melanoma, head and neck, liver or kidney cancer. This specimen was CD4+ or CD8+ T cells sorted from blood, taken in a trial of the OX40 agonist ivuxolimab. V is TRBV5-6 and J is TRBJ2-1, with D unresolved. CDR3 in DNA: TGTGCCAGCAGGCACTTCTTGCGTTGGGACAATGAGCAGTTCTTC. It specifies CASRHFLRWDNEQFF. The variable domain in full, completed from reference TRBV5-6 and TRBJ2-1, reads DAGVTQSPTHLIKTRGQQVTLRCSPKSGHDTVSWYQQALGQGPQFIFQYYEEEERQRGNFPDRFSGHQFPNYSSELNVNALLLGDSALYLCASRHFLRWDNEQFFGPGTRLTVL.